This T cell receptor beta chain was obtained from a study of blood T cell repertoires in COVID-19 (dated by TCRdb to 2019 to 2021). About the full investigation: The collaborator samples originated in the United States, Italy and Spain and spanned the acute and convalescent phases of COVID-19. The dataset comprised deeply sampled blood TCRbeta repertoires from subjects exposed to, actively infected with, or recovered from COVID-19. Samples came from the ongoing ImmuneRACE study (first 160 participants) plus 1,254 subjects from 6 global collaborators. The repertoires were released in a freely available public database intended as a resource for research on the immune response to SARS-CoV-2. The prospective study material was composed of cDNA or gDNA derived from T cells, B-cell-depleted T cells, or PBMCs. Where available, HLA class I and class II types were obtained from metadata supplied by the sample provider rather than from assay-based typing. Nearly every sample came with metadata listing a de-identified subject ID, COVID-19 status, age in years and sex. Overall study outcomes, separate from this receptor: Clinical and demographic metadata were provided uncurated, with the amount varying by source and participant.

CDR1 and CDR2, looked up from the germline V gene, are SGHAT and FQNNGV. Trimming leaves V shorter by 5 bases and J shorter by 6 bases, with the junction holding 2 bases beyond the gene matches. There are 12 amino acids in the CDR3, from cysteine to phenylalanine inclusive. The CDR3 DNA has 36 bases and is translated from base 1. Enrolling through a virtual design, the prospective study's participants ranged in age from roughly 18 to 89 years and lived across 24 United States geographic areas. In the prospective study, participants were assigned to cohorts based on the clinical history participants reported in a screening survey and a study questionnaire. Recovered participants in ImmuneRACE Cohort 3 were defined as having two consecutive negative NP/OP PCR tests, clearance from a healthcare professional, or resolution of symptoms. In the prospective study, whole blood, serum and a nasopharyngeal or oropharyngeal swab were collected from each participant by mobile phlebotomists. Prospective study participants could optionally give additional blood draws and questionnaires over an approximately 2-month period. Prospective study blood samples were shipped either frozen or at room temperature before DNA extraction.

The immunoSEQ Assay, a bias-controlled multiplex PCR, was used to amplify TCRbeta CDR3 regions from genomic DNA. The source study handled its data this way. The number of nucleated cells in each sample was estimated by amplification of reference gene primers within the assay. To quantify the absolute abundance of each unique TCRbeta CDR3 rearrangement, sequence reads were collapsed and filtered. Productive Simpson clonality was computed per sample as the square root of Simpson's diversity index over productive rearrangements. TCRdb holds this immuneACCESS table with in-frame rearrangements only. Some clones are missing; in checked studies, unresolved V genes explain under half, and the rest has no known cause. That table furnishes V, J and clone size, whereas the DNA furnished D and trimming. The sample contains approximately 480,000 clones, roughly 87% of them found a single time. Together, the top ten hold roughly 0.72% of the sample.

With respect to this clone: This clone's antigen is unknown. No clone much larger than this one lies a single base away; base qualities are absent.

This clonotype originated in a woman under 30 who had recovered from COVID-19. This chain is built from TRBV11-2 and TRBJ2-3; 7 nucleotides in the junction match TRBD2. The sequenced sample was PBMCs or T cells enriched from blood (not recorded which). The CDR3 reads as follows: CASSGGDDTQYF. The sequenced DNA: TGTGCCAGCAGCGGGGGGGACGATACGCAGTATTTT.